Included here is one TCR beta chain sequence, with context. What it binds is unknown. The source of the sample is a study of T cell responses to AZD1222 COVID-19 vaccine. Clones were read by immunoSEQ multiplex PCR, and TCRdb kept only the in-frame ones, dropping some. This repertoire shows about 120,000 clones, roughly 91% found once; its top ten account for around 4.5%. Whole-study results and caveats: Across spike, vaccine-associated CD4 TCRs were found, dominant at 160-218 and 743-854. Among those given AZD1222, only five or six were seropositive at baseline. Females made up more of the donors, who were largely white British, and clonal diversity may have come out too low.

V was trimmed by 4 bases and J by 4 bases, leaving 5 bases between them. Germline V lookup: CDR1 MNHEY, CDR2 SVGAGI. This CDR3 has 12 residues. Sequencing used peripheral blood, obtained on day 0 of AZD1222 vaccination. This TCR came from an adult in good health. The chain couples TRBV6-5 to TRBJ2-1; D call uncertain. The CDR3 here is CASSSNYNEQFF. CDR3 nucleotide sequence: TGTGCCAGCAGTTCGAATTACAATGAGCAGTTCTTC.